The 19 T cell receptor beta chains reported below all come from one sample, sequenced in a study of blood T cell repertoires in COVID-19. Generated by immunoSEQ multiplex PCR, the TCRdb table keeps only in-frame clones and is missing some. The data contain 150,000 to 200,000 clones, about 85% of them singletons. Input material: peripheral blood. All receptors come from a man in his 70s with active or convalescent COVID-19.

The rearrangement links TRBV30 to TRBJ1-1, with D tentatively TRBD1 (5 bases). Germline-derived CDR1 and CDR2 are GTSNPN and SVGIG (reference sequence). CDR3 size: 11 residues. CDR3: CGGGGVPEAFF. Written as DNA, the CDR3 is TGTGGTGGGGGGGGAGTCCCTGAAGCTTTCTTT.

The rearrangement joins TRBV28 to TRBJ1-1, with TRBD1 matching over 10 bases. CDR1 is MDHEN and CDR2 is SYDVKM in the germline V gene. The junction had 6 bases not matched to a gene; V was cut back by 3 bases and J by 11 bases. This CDR3 has 13 residues. The CDR3 here is CASSLHQGQGAFF. The CDR3 DNA follows: TGTGCCAGCAGTTTGCACCAGGGACAGGGGGCTTTCTTT.

This clone was counted only a few times. CDR3 protein: CASSAGTGVYEQYF. CDR3 nucleotide sequence: TGTGCCAGCAGCGCGGGGACAGGGGTCTACGAGCAGTACTTC. V gene TRBV9 combines with J gene TRBJ2-7, with 10 positions matching TRBD1. V shed 3 bases and J 3 bases; nucleotides not matched to a gene: 3. The CDR3 is 14 residues long. The germline V gene has CDR1 SGDLS and CDR2 YYNGEE.

V usage is TRBV5-6 and J usage is TRBJ2-3, with D unresolved. Germline assignment: CDR1 SGHDT and CDR2 YYEEEE. The CDR3 is 13 residues long. Deletions cut 0 bases from V and 2 bases from J, with 4 bases between. As DNA, the CDR3 is TGTGCCAGCAGCTTGGAACACACAGATACGCAGTATTTT. Translating it yields CASSLEHTDTQYF. Together with reference TRBV5-6 and TRBJ2-3, the CDR3 gives the full variable domain: DAGVTQSPTHLIKTRGQQVTLRCSPKSGHDTVSWYQQALGQGPQFIFQYYEEEERQRGNFPDRFSGHQFPNYSSELNVNALLLGDSALYLCASSLEHTDTQYFGPGTRLTVL.

The CDR3 protein is CASSQASGGARETQYF. CDR3 bases: TGTGCCAGCAGCCAAGCTAGCGGGGGGGCGCGGGAGACCCAGTACTTC. The chain links TRBV3-1 (or the pseudogene TRBV3-2) to TRBJ2-5, with 12 bases aligning to TRBD2. The CDR3 has 16 amino acids. The J segment lost 5 bases and the V segment lost 1 base, leaving 5 bases of the junction unmatched. The germline V gene encodes CDR1 LGHDT and CDR2 YNNKEL (reference sequence).

The chain is built from TRBV7-2 and TRBJ1-4; D gene unclear. The V and J ends lost 6 bases and 3 bases respectively, with 14 bases between them. The CDR3 totals 15 residues. Germline lookup yields CDR1 SGHTA and CDR2 FQGNSA. The CDR3, as DNA: TGTGCCAGCAGTCCTCTACTTGGAGCTAATGAAAAACTGTTTTTT. Its translation: CASSPLLGANEKLFF.

This sequence joins TRBV19 and TRBJ2-1; TRBD1 matches at 10 bases. CDR3 length: 15 residues. The germline V gene encodes CDR1 LNHDA and CDR2 SQIVND (reference sequence). The V and J ends lost 3 bases and 8 bases, in that order; junction bases with no gene match: 7. The CDR3, as DNA: TGTGCCAGTAGTATGGAGGGACAGGGGTTCGATGAGCAGTTCTTC. Its protein is CASSMEGQGFDEQFF.

Of note for this clone: The same CDR3 is also encoded by other DNA sequences in this sample. The chain uses TRBV6-5 and TRBJ2-3; 12 nucleotides line up with TRBD2. Trimming cost V 5 bases and J 3 bases; bases outside gene matches: 3. The V gene's germline CDR1 is MNHEY and CDR2 SVGAGI. This CDR3 is 15 amino acids long. The CDR3 loop is CASSPGTSGTDTQYF. The CDR3 DNA reads as TGTGCCAGCAGTCCGGGGACTAGCGGGACAGATACGCAGTATTTT.

V usage is TRBV5-4 and J usage is TRBJ2-3; D gene unclear. V gave up 0 bases and J gave up 2 bases, with 10 bases separating them. Germline CDR1 reads SGHNT; CDR2 reads YYREEE (reference sequence). CDR3 length equals 15 residues. CDR3 bases: TGTGCCAGCAGCTTGGTTGGCACAAACACAGATACGCAGTATTTT. This encodes CASSLVGTNTDTQYF.

This chain connects TRBV29-1 to TRBJ1-1; 7 bases fit TRBD1. With V trimmed by 6 bases and J by 0 bases, 7 bases remained unmatched. The CDR3 runs to 14 residues. CDR1 is SQVTM and CDR2 is ANQGSEA in the germline V gene. The CDR3 spells CSVHAGTVNTEAFF. The CDR3 DNA sequence: TGCAGCGTGCACGCCGGGACAGTGAACACTGAAGCTTTCTTT.

This clone was seen a handful of times. This chain connects TRBV4-3 to TRBJ2-3, with TRBD2 matching over 8 bases. The CDR3 spans 17 residues. Germline loops: CDR1 LGHNA, CDR2 YSLEER. V lost 0 bases, J lost 3 bases, and 8 bases stayed unmatched. Written as DNA, the CDR3 is TGCGCCAGCAGCCAAGATCGGACGGGACTAGGAACAGATACGCAGTATTTT. Translated: CASSQDRTGLGTDTQYF.

This clone was seen a single time. The chain links TRBV30 to TRBJ1-4; D uncertain. V was clipped by 3 bases and J by 7 bases, with 9 bases between them. This CDR3 spans 12 amino acids. Germline V gene lookup returns CDR1 GTSNPN and CDR2 SVGIG (reference sequence). In nucleotides, the CDR3 is TGTGCCTGGAGCCGGGATCCTGAAAAACTGTTTTTT. It specifies CAWSRDPEKLFF.

The genes are TRBV10-3 and TRBJ2-7, with D maybe TRBD1 (5 bases). Per the germline V gene, CDR1 is ENHRY and CDR2 is SYGVKD. There are 14 residues in the CDR3. V was cut by 4 bases and J by 2 bases, with 12 bases left in between. The CDR3 region has the DNA TGTGCCATCAGTGGGGGCCGAAAGACCTACGAGCAGTACTTC. As protein: CAISGGRKTYEQYF.

V is TRBV24-1 and J is TRBJ1-5; perhaps TRBD1 as D (6 bases). The CDR3 length is 17 residues. V was trimmed by 0 bases and J by 6 bases, leaving 17 bases between them. Germline V lookup: CDR1 KGHDR, CDR2 SFDVKD. Here the CDR3 reads CATSDLGPNRVGQPQHF. CDR3 DNA: TGTGCCACCAGTGATTTGGGTCCCAACAGGGTAGGTCAGCCCCAGCATTTT.

This sequence joins TRBV5-1 and TRBJ2-3, with D possibly being TRBD1 (5 bases). The germline V gene encodes CDR1 SGHRS and CDR2 YFSETQ. The V gene lost 0 bases and the J gene lost 8 bases, with 16 bases spanning the gap. The CDR3 spans 15 residues. Written as DNA, the CDR3 is TGCGCCAGCAGCTTGGAACGGCAGGGATCAGTTACGCAGTATTTT. This encodes CASSLERQGSVTQYF.

This chain uses TRBV10-2 with TRBJ2-1, with 11 bases that match TRBD2. CDR3 length: 13 residues. CDR1 and CDR2 from the germline V gene are WSHSY and SAAADI. The V gene end was trimmed by 7 bases and the J gene end by 8 bases; junction bases not matched to a gene: 4. CDR3 protein: CASMASGGYEQFF. The CDR3 nucleotides read TGCGCCAGCATGGCTAGCGGGGGGTATGAGCAGTTCTTC.

The gene calls are TRBV30 and TRBJ1-6, with 9 bases matching TRBD1. Germline lookup yields CDR1 GTSNPN and CDR2 SVGIG (reference sequence). The CDR3 is made up of 15 amino acids. The junction had 5 bases not matched to a gene; V was cut back by 1 base and J by 7 bases. The CDR3 spells CAWSAGQGRNSPLHF. As DNA, the CDR3 is TGTGCCTGGAGTGCGGGACAGGGCCGGAATTCACCCCTCCACTTT.

This clone showed up just once. This chain uses TRBV11-2 with TRBJ2-7, with a tentative D call TRBD2 (6 bases). The length of the CDR3 is 16 residues. The germline gives CDR1 SGHAT, CDR2 FQNNGV. With 3 bases removed from V and 7 bases from J, the gap between germline ends came to 22 bases. The CDR3 region is CASSFRSYGRTREQYF. The CDR3 DNA reads TGTGCCAGCAGCTTCCGATCTTATGGGAGGACGAGGGAGCAGTACTTC.

This clone was detected once. The genes are TRBV5-1 and TRBJ1-1; maybe TRBD1 (6 bases). Trimming cost V 0 bases and J 7 bases, with 16 bases left between them. Germline lookup yields CDR1 SGHRS and CDR2 YFSETQ. The CDR3 has 15 amino acids. The CDR3 region has the DNA TGCGCCAGCAGCTTGGCAACCTCAGGGGTTGGTGAAGCTTTCTTT. Translation: CASSLATSGVGEAFF.